Listed here are 8 T cell receptor beta chains from one sample, sequenced in a study of Ad26.COV2.S vaccination and SARS-CoV-2 variants. Treatment denoted: about 20 received Ad26.COV2.S at low or high dose, single or two shots; a few received placebo; per-sample allocation not given. Day 63 following the first vaccine or placebo injection was when the samples were taken. Profiled with immunoSEQ multiplex PCR; TCRdb holds only in-frame clones, not every one. The profile shows roughly 270,000 clones, 87% of them singletons. This material consisted of peripheral blood, taken in a trial of Ad26.COV2.S vaccine versus placebo. All receptors come from a person aged 18 to 59 who received the Ad26.COV2.S COVID-19 vaccine or a placebo.

This chain links TRBV5-1 with TRBJ2-7; 7 bases agree with TRBD2. V was clipped by 4 bases and J by 3 bases; unmatched bases: 10. Looked up from germline, CDR1 is SGHRS and CDR2 is YFSETQ. This CDR3 spans 15 amino acids. CDR3 loop: CASSPGEGRSYEQYF. In DNA, the CDR3 is TGCGCCAGCAGCCCGGGGGAGGGAAGGAGCTACGAGCAGTACTTC.

The table lists this clone with a few counts. The chain carries TRBV7-2 and TRBJ2-5; D remains unclear. The CDR3 loop spans 13 amino acids. Looked up from germline, CDR1 is SGHTA and CDR2 is FQGNSA. V was cut by 3 bases and J by 5 bases, with 10 bases left in between. DNA for the CDR3: TGTGCCAGCAGCTTCCGCGTGGGGGAGACCCAGTACTTC. Amino acids: CASSFRVGETQYF.

This clone has only one observation. V and J are TRBV5-1 and TRBJ2-5; TRBD2 matches 11 bases. CDR1 and CDR2 (germline): SGHRS, YFSETQ. The junction had 6 bases not matched to a gene; V was cut back by 0 bases and J by 2 bases. CDR3 length equals 17 residues. The CDR3 sequence: CASSLAPSGGTQETQYF. For the CDR3, the DNA is TGCGCCAGCAGCTTGGCACCTAGCGGGGGGACACAAGAGACCCAGTACTTC. Full variable domain (remainder filled in from reference TRBV5-1 and TRBJ2-5): KAGVTQTPRYLIKTRGQQVTLSCSPISGHRSVSWYQQTPGQGLQFLFEYFSETQRNKGNFPGRFSGRQFSNSRSEMNVSTLELGDSALYLCASSLAPSGGTQETQYFGPGTRLLVL.

This chain joins TRBV30 and TRBJ2-1, with D perhaps TRBD2 (5 bases). V lost 2 bases and J lost 8, with 19 bases in between. CDR3 length: 15 amino acids. The germline V gene has CDR1 GTSNPN and CDR2 SVGIG (reference sequence). The CDR3 coding sequence is TGTGCCTGGAGTAGGAGAGGGTCTTGGTCCGATGAGCAGTTCTTC. Its protein product is CAWSRRGSWSDEQFF. The entire variable domain, with the rest obtained from reference TRBV30 and TRBJ2-1, is as follows: SQTIHQWPATLVQPVGSPLSLECTVEGTSNPNLYWYRQAAGRGLQLLFYSVGIGQISSEVPQNLSASRPQDRQFILSSKKLLLSDSGFYLCAWSRRGSWSDEQFFGPGTRLTVL.

The J gene is TRBJ1-1, the V gene TRBV29-1; no definite D call. The CDR3 runs to 13 residues. V was cut by 7 bases and J by 1 base, with 13 bases left in between. Germline values: CDR1 SQVTM, CDR2 ANQGSEA. CDR3 sequence: CSAVPNKNTEAFF. CDR3 in DNA: TGCAGCGCCGTCCCCAATAAGAACACTGAAGCTTTCTTT.

The genes are TRBV4-1 and TRBJ2-1; 8 bases line up with TRBD2. V trimming: 1 base; J trimming: 4 bases; junction bases outside the gene matches: 3. Germline loops: CDR1 MGHRA, CDR2 YSYEKL. This CDR3 has 15 amino acids. This chain's CDR3 is CASSQGRGVYNEQFF. The CDR3 nucleotides read TGCGCCAGCAGCCAAGGGCGGGGGGTTTACAATGAGCAGTTCTTC.

V usage is TRBV10-1 and J usage is TRBJ1-1, with D possibly being TRBD1 (6 bases). CDR3 length equals 13 residues. The V and J ends lost 4 bases and 0 bases respectively, with 6 bases between them. CDR1 WNHNN and CDR2 SYGVQD come from the germline V gene (reference sequence). The CDR3 region is CASSGQVNTEAFF. For the CDR3, the DNA is TGCGCCAGCAGTGGACAGGTGAACACTGAAGCTTTCTTT.

The J gene is TRBJ1-5, the V gene TRBV2; TRBD1 aligns across 8 bases. V gave up 6 bases and J gave up 5 bases; unmatched junction bases: 6. The CDR3 loop spans 14 amino acids. Germline CDR1 is SNHLY and CDR2 is FYNNEI. In DNA, the CDR3 is TGTGCCAGCAGGCCGGGACAGGCCGATCAGCCCCAGCATTTT. Translating gives CASRPGQADQPQHF.